Given below is one TCR beta chain in context. Germline assignment: CDR1 MNHEY and CDR2 SVGAGI. The CDR3 has 15 amino acids. With 6 bases removed from V and 1 base from J, the gap between germline ends came to 15 bases. This record belongs to a study of blood T cell repertoires in COVID-19. Study-wide context: T cells, B-cell-depleted T cells, or PBMCs supplied cDNA or gDNA.

Methods used by the authors: Cell counts per sample came from amplifying reference gene primers. The table came from immunoSEQ multiplex PCR; TCRdb's copy has only in-frame clones and leaves some out. The V and J calls and clone size are taken from that table; D and trimming were inferred from the DNA. The sample lists more than 100,000 clones, around 85% seen once, with 16% in the top ten. This receptor was taken from a woman between 45 and 60 years old with acute or convalescent COVID-19. The J gene is TRBJ1-1, the V gene TRBV6-5; perhaps TRBD1 as D (5 bases). The sample was peripheral blood. The CDR3 nucleotides read TGTGCCAGCAGCCCGATGCAGGGCGCGAACACTGAAGCTTTCTTT. It translates to CASSPMQGANTEAFF.